This is a list of T cell receptor beta chains from one sample in a study of OX40 agonist ivuxolimab in advanced cancers. The protocol was immunoSEQ multiplex PCR, while the TCRdb copy is restricted to in-frame clones and leaves out a portion. The sample has over 15,000 clones; approximately 74% are singletons. The sequenced sample was CD4+ or CD8+ T cells sorted from blood, obtained in a trial of the OX40 agonist ivuxolimab. Source of these receptors: an adult with an advanced solid tumor such as melanoma, head and neck, liver or kidney cancer. Both conserved end residues are part of each CDR3. A D gene is named only where the DNA matches it firmly. Part of the rows lack a size; the others show once, few, many or a class for expanded clones.

d_gene,v_gene,abundance,j_gene,CDR3nt,CDR3aa
NA,TRBV27,NA,TRBJ2-5,TGTGCCAGCAGTTTGGGGGGGGCGGGGGAGACCCAGTACTTC,CASSLGGAGETQYF
TRBD1,TRBV27,NA,TRBJ2-7,TGTGCCAGCAGTCCCGGGACAGGTCCCTACGAGCAGTACTTC,CASSPGTGPYEQYF
NA,TRBV4-1,NA,TRBJ2-7,TGCGCCAGCAGCCAAGAGTCGACCATAGTCTCCTACGAGCAGTACTTC,CASSQESTIVSYEQYF
NA,TRBV10-2,NA,TRBJ1-6,TGCGCCAGCAGTGAGTCTCCTTCACCCCTCCACTTT,CASSESPSPLHF
NA,TRBV7-6,NA,TRBJ2-2,TGTGCCAGCAGCTTAGAAGACCCCGGGGAGCTGTTTTTT,CASSLEDPGELFF
TRBD1,TRBV15,NA,TRBJ2-7,TGTGCCACCAGCAGAGGAGGGACAGCATCCTACGAGCAGTACTTC,CATSRGGTASYEQYF
NA,TRBV15,NA,TRBJ2-1,TGTGCCACCGCAGGTGTACGCTCCTACAATGAGCAGTTCTTC,CATAGVRSYNEQFF
NA,TRBV18,NA,TRBJ2-7,TGTGCCAGCTCCCAAGGGTGGCCCTACGAGCAGTACTTC,CASSQGWPYEQYF
NA,TRBV7-3,few,TRBJ2-2,TGTGCCAGCAGCCCCCTAGGGGGGGCCTACACCGGGGAGCTGTTTTTT,CASSPLGGAYTGELFF
NA,TRBV11-2,once,TRBJ2-7,TGTGCCAGCAGCTTAGCGGAACTGGAACCCTACGAGCAGTACTTC,CASSLAELEPYEQYF
NA,TRBV5-6,NA,TRBJ2-1,TGTGCCAGCAGCCGAAAGATCAATAGCGGAACCTACAATGAGCAGTTCTTC,CASSRKINSGTYNEQFF
TRBD2,TRBV9,NA,TRBJ2-3,TGTGCCAGCAGCGTCGGGAGTACTAGCGGGAGAAGTGATACGCAGTATTTT,CASSVGSTSGRSDTQYF
TRBD2,TRBV7-9,once,TRBJ2-1,TGTGCCAGCAGCCCGACTAGCGGGAGCTACAATGAGCAGTTCTTC,CASSPTSGSYNEQFF
NA,TRBV30,NA,TRBJ1-3,TGTGCCTGGAGAGCGGACCACTCTGGAAACACCATATATTTT,CAWRADHSGNTIYF
NA,TRBV6-5,few,TRBJ1-2,TGTGCCAGCCCCACGCGGAGTGCTCCGAGCTATGGCTACACCTTC,CASPTRSAPSYGYTF
TRBD2,TRBV5-4,NA,TRBJ2-5,TGTGCCAGCAGCTTAGAGGGAGGGGCGTCGGAGACCCAGTACTTC,CASSLEGGASETQYF
NA,TRBV6-5,NA,TRBJ1-6,TGTGCCACTAGGTGGGGTTTGAATAATTCACCCCTCCACTTT,CATRWGLNNSPLHF
NA,TRBV15,NA,TRBJ2-2,TGTGCCACCAGCAGTGGGGGCGGGGAGCTGTTTTTT,CATSSGGGELFF
NA,TRBV4-1,NA,TRBJ1-5,TGCGCCAGCAGCCCCGACTGGGAGGAAGATCAGCCCCAGCATTTT,CASSPDWEEDQPQHF
NA,TRBV27,NA,TRBJ2-7,TGTGCCAGCAGTACGCCGGCCCAATTTCGAAGCGAGCAGTACTTC,CASSTPAQFRSEQYF
TRBD1,TRBV4-3,NA,TRBJ1-1,TGCGCCAGCAGCCAAGACTACAGGGGGAATATGAACACTGAAGCTTTCTTT,CASSQDYRGNMNTEAFF
NA,TRBV7-8,NA,TRBJ2-7,TGTGCCAGCAGCTTAGCGGTGGGCTACGAGCAGTACTTC,CASSLAVGYEQYF
NA,TRBV27,few,TRBJ1-2,TGTGCCAGCAGCTCGAGCTGGGGGCAGGGCTACACCTTC,CASSSSWGQGYTF
NA,TRBV4-2,NA,TRBJ2-7,TGTGCCAGCAGCCCCACGGGGTCTTACGAGCAGTACTTC,CASSPTGSYEQYF
NA,TRBV30,NA,TRBJ1-2,TGTGCCTGGTTTAACTATGGCTACACCTTC,CAWFNYGYTF
TRBD2,TRBV28,NA,TRBJ2-3,TGTGCCAGCTGGGGGCTAGCGGGAGTTGCAGATACGCAGTATTTT,CASWGLAGVADTQYF
TRBD1,TRBV15,NA,TRBJ1-5,TGTGCCACCAGCGAAGACAGGGAGAGCCAGCCCCAGCATTTT,CATSEDRESQPQHF
TRBD1,TRBV5-8,NA,TRBJ2-7,TGTGCCAGCAGCTTGTCGATGTGGGGACAGTTGTTACCCTACGAGCAGTACTTC,CASSLSMWGQLLPYEQYF
TRBD1,TRBV30,NA,TRBJ2-7,TGTGCCTGGAGTTCGGGACAGGGCTCCCACGAGCAGTACTTC,CAWSSGQGSHEQYF
NA,TRBV2,NA,TRBJ1-1,TGTGCCAGCCTGTACCGGAACACTGAAGCTTTCTTT,CASLYRNTEAFF
NA,TRBV5-2,NA,TRBJ2-7,TGTGCCAGCAGCTCGACAGGGGGCTATAGCGAGCAGTACTTC,CASSSTGGYSEQYF
NA,TRBV6-6,NA,TRBJ2-7,TGTGCCAGCAGTATCCGGGACAACTACGAGCAGTACTTC,CASSIRDNYEQYF
NA,TRBV7-9,once,TRBJ2-2,TGTGCCAGCAGCTTCCAGAATAGAAACACCGGGGAGCTGTTTTTT,CASSFQNRNTGELFF
NA,TRBV4-2,few,TRBJ2-7,TGTGCCAGCAGCTCGTACGGATCGGACGAGCAGTACTTC,CASSSYGSDEQYF
TRBD1,TRBV28,NA,TRBJ2-5,TGTGCCAGCAGACGACAGGGCCTAGGGGAGACCCAGTACTTC,CASRRQGLGETQYF
NA,TRBV6-1,NA,TRBJ2-2,TGTGCCAGCAGTGATTCTTTTCAGGGCCTTTACACCGGGGAGCTGTTTTTT,CASSDSFQGLYTGELFF
TRBD1,TRBV7-6,once,TRBJ2-2,TGTGCCAGCAGCACCAGGGGGCTCATGACCGGGGAGCTGTTTTTT,CASSTRGLMTGELFF